The 17 T cell receptor beta chains below all came from one sample that was sequenced in a study of cytomegalovirus exposure and HLA in healthy donors. PCR used 60 Vbeta primers and 13 Jbeta primers. Clones were read by immunoSEQ multiplex PCR, and TCRdb kept only the in-frame ones, dropping some. The sample holds 100,000 to 130,000 clones, 81% seen once. Material for sequencing was PBMCs. These receptors came from a man aged 25-40 years in good health and CMV-seronegative.

This chain joins TRBV2 and TRBJ2-5; 8 nucleotides agree with TRBD2. V trimming: 4 bases; J trimming: 4 bases; junction bases outside the gene matches: 20. The germline V gene has CDR1 SNHLY and CDR2 FYNNEI. The CDR3 runs 19 residues. The CDR3 coding sequence is TGTGCCAGCAGTGGCTCAGGGGATAGCGGGGTTGCCGCACGAGAGACCCAGTACTTC. Its translation is CASSGSGDSGVAARETQYF.

This clone has just a few counts. The genes are TRBV10-3 and TRBJ1-4; 7 nucleotides match TRBD1. After removal of 4 bases from V and 4 bases from J, the junction contained 3 bases not matched to a gene. CDR1 ENHRY and CDR2 SYGVKD come from the germline V gene. The CDR3 length is 14 residues. The CDR3 DNA is TGTGCCATCAGTGGCCAGGGGGGTAATGAAAAACTGTTTTTT. Amino acids: CAISGQGGNEKLFF.

The chain uses TRBV7-2 and TRBJ1-2; 10 nucleotides match TRBD1. V was pared by 5 bases and J by 7 bases, with 7 bases of the junction left unmatched. Germline CDR1 is SGHTA and CDR2 is FQGNSA. The CDR3 consists of 14 residues. CDR3 sequence (DNA): TGTGCCAGCAGCGGGCGACAGGGGGCAGGTGGCTACACCTTC. This translates into CASSGRQGAGGYTF.

This clone was recorded once. The chain is built from TRBV30 and TRBJ2-1, with 13 bases aligning to TRBD2. Germline CDR1 and CDR2: GTSNPN and SVGIG (reference sequence). This CDR3 spans 17 amino acids. With 0 bases clipped from V and 4 bases from J, the junction kept 6 bases outside the gene matches. CDR3 residues: CAWSVMRTSGSYNEQFF. The CDR3, as DNA: TGTGCCTGGAGTGTCATGCGGACTAGCGGGAGTTACAATGAGCAGTTCTTC.

V gene TRBV7-3 combines with J gene TRBJ1-1; TRBD1 is a possible D gene (5 bases). Germline CDR1 reads SGHTA; CDR2 reads FQGTGA. The CDR3 has 13 residues. V was clipped by 1 base and J by 10 bases, with 13 bases between them. CDR3 sequence reads: CASSLIRGSPAFF. CDR3 in DNA: TGTGCCAGCAGCTTAATTAGGGGTTCGCCAGCTTTCTTT.

The gene calls are TRBV6-5 and TRBJ2-7, with D hard to call. Germline V gene lookup returns CDR1 MNHEY and CDR2 SVGAGI. This CDR3 has 12 amino acids. V was clipped by 7 bases and J by 3 bases, with 10 bases between them. CDR3 protein: CASKQTDYEQYF. CDR3 DNA: TGTGCCAGCAAGCAAACTGACTACGAGCAGTACTTC.

V gene TRBV12-2 combines with J gene TRBJ2-1; the listed D gene, TRBD2, was not tested against the DNA. TRBV12-2 counts as a pseudogene. This CDR3 is 14 amino acids long. The CDR3 DNA reads as TGTGCAAGTCGCTTTCACCTAATTAGCGGGGACAAATTCTTC. Encoded protein: CASRFHLISGDKFF.

This chain links TRBV6-5 with TRBJ1-1; D gene uncertain. V lost 5 bases and J lost 6, with 10 bases in between. The V gene's germline CDR1 is MNHEY and CDR2 SVGAGI. This CDR3 has 12 residues. This CDR3 is CASSRGYAEAFF. The CDR3 coding sequence is TGTGCCAGCAGTCGAGGGTACGCTGAAGCTTTCTTT.

The gene calls are TRBV6-5 and TRBJ2-4; D unclear. The CDR3 length is 14 residues. Per germline, CDR1 MNHEY and CDR2 SVGAGI. Trimming removed 6 bases from V and 3 bases from J, with 12 bases in between. The CDR3 region is CASRPSGVKNIQYF. The CDR3 DNA is TGTGCCAGCAGGCCCTCTGGAGTCAAAAACATTCAGTACTTC.

This chain connects TRBV6-1 to TRBJ2-1; 7 bases are shared with TRBD1. Unmatched junction bases numbered 7, after V lost 8 bases and J lost 3 bases. The germline V gene has CDR1 MNHNS and CDR2 SASEGT. CDR3 length: 14 amino acids. CDR3 coding DNA: TGTGCCAGCCTCCCGGGACAGAGCTACAATGAGCAGTTCTTC. Protein sequence: CASLPGQSYNEQFF.

This clone has only a few counts. The rearrangement joins TRBV10-3 to TRBJ1-4, with 9 bases identical to TRBD1. Germline V CDR1 and CDR2: ENHRY, SYGVKD. CDR3 length equals 13 residues. V lost 11 bases to trimming and J lost 8 bases; unmatched junction nucleotides: 9. The CDR3 DNA reads TGTGCCGTTTCCGGGACAGGGATCGAAAAACTGTTTTTT. Encoded protein: CAVSGTGIEKLFF.

V usage is TRBV11-1 and J usage is TRBJ2-7; the D gene is possibly TRBD2 (6 bases). The CDR3 is 14 amino acids. The germline CDR1 and CDR2 sequences are SGHAT and FQDESV (reference sequence). V gave up 1 base and J gave up 0 bases, with 7 bases separating them. The CDR3 reads CASSLERASYEQYF. The CDR3 bases are TGTGCCAGCAGCTTAGAGCGGGCCTCCTACGAGCAGTACTTC. Full variable domain (missing parts from reference TRBV11-1 and TRBJ2-7): EAEVAQSPRYKITEKSQAVAFWCDPISGHATLYWYRQILGQGPELLVQFQDESVVDDSQLPKDRFSAERLKGVDSTLKIQPAELGDSAMYLCASSLERASYEQYFGPGTRLTVT.

The chain employs TRBV1 and TRBJ1-2; TRBD1, the table's D call, was not compared with the DNA. TRBV1 is assigned pseudogene status. The CDR3 sequence is 15 residues long. CDR3 DNA: TGCACCAGCAGCCAAGATCCCAGGGTCCTCTATGGCTACACCTTC. It is translated as CTSSQDPRVLYGYTF.

The J gene is TRBJ1-4, the V gene TRBV11-2; 8 nucleotides agree with TRBD1. Germline V lookup: CDR1 SGHAT, CDR2 FQNNGV. The CDR3 consists of 15 residues. Trimming removed 4 bases from V and 15 bases from J; junction bases left unmatched: 16. The CDR3 DNA reads as TGTGCCAGCAGCTCACTAGGGACAGGCCGCTTAGTGTTGTTTTTT. As protein: CASSSLGTGRLVLFF.

The chain joins TRBV19 to TRBJ2-1; possibly TRBD2 for D (5 bases). Trimming shortened V by 4 bases and J by 2 bases, and 12 bases separated the two germline ends. CDR3 length: 15 residues. Germline V gives CDR1 LNHDA, CDR2 SQIVND (reference sequence). The CDR3 loop is CASSKAAYTYNEQFF. CDR3 DNA sequence: TGTGCCAGTAGTAAAGCGGCTTACACCTACAATGAGCAGTTCTTC.

On this clone: Other DNA sequences in the sample encode the same CDR3. V usage is TRBV30 and J usage is TRBJ1-1, with D possibly matching TRBD1 (5 bases). Trimming removed 1 base from V and 1 base from J, with 7 bases in between. This CDR3 contains 13 residues. Germline CDR1 and CDR2: GTSNPN and SVGIG (reference sequence). The CDR3 DNA reads as TGTGCCTGGAGTGACGGGGGGAACACTGAAGCTTTCTTT. Amino acid sequence: CAWSDGGNTEAFF.

The gene calls are TRBV28 and TRBJ2-7; 10 bases map to TRBD2. V trimming: 1 base; J trimming: 4 bases; junction bases outside the gene matches: 7. This CDR3 has 16 amino acids. Germline V lookup: CDR1 MDHEN, CDR2 SYDVKM. The CDR3 region is CASSLFEGTSEYEQYF. In nucleotides, the CDR3 is TGTGCCAGCAGTTTATTCGAGGGGACTAGCGAGTACGAGCAGTACTTC.